This entry is about one T cell receptor (beta chain). These data belong to a study of PD-1 blockade in mismatch repair-deficient tumors. The CDR3 totals 19 residues. Germline CDR1 KGHSH, CDR2 LQKENI. V dropped 3 bases and J dropped 4; count of bases not matched to a gene: 12. Clones were read by immunoSEQ multiplex PCR, and TCRdb kept only the in-frame ones, dropping some. The data contain about 66,000 clones, around four fifths of them seen just once; the ten biggest clones take up roughly 6%. This clonotype was obtained from an adult with mismatch repair-deficient cancer. The input for sequencing was peripheral blood, taken 2 weeks after starting pembrolizumab. The gene calls are TRBV18 and TRBJ2-3; 14 bases are a match to TRBD2. CDR3 bases: TGTGCCAGCTCACCCGACATGGGGGGACTAGCGGGAGAGTCAGATACGCAGTATTTT. Encoded protein: CASSPDMGGLAGESDTQYF.